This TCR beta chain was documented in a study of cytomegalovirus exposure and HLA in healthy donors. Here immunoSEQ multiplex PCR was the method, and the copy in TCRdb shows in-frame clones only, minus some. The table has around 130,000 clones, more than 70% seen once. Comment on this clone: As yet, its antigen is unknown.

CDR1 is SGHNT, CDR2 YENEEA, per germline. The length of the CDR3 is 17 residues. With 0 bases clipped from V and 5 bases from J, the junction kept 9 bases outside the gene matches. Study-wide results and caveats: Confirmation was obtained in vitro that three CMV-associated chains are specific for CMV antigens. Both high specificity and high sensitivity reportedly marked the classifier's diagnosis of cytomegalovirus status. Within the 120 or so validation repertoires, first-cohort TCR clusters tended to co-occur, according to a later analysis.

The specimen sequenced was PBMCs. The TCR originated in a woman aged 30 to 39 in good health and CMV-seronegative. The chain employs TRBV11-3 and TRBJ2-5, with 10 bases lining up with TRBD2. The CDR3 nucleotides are TGTGCCAGCAGCTTAGATTCTAGCGGGGGCCGATTGGAGACCCAGTACTTC. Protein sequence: CASSLDSSGGRLETQYF.